This T cell receptor (beta chain) was observed in a study of identical twins (dated by TCRdb to the mid-2010s). Regarding the complete study: To test whether fetal clonotypes persist, the study used deep sequencing on TCR alpha and beta repertoires from monozygotic twins, unrelated adults of various ages, and cord blood. To rule out contamination, the twin experiments were replicated at different times with different library preparation protocols. General study outcomes and caveats: Zero-insertion analyses could be partly confounded by invariant T cells such as MAIT and iNKT, though diverse VJ usage argued against such confounding for most clonotypes. Abundant cord blood beta clonotypes carried fewer insertions; young adult naive repertoires showed a weaker similar trend, while memory repertoires showed none. Because the same donors could not be followed over many years, the conclusions relied on cross-sectional statistical analysis. Compared with coincidental sharing between unrelated individuals, out-of-frame TCR alpha sequences shared between twins had an excess of sequences with low generation probability. Recombination models systematically underestimated out-of-frame TCR alpha sharing in monozygotic twins but agreed with sharing between unrelated individuals. In beta out-of-frame sequences, excess twin sharing was weaker, because having fewer shared sequences lowered the signal-to-noise ratio.

This clonotype came up a few times. Its antigen is still unknown. No base quality information exists; no much larger clone differs at one position. All donors were healthy Caucasians. Three pairs of female monozygotic twins, all aged about 18 to 30 years, made up the twin cohort. Positive isolation kits from Invitrogen were used to isolate CD4+ and CD8+ T cell populations. Receptor amplification or capture employed 5' RACE. The sequencer was an Illumina HiSeq 2000. Template switching added a universal primer binding site, and the final cDNA carried a unique molecular identifier that allowed TCR cDNA molecules to be counted accurately. First-strand cDNA for TCR alpha and beta chains was synthesized from specific primers in the conserved constant-segment region. To control for contamination, each cDNA library was double barcoded with a SMART-Mk sample barcode plus Illumina barcodes. TruSeq adapter sequences, together with Illumina sample barcodes, were added in two successive PCR steps. Sequencing of the TCR alpha and beta cDNA libraries was done on the Illumina HiSeq platform using custom primers. In the original analysis: MiGEC processed the raw reads to extract unique molecular identifiers, while MiXCR was used to determine the CDR3 positions. For each individual, recombination models were inferred using an EM algorithm with the repgenHMM and IGoR tools. Shared clonotype analysis was performed with the tcR package in R, normalizing sharing by the product of cloneset sizes. To study raw recombination free of thymic and clonal selection effects, out-of-frame nonproductive sequences were analyzed. Starting from the raw public reads, TCRdb applied fastp trimming at Q25, assembled clones with MiXCR and retained in-frame beta chains. Every distinct CDR3 protein forms one entry, paired with its most common genes and DNA. What appears here as the V and J calls and clone size reflects TCRdb's work, not the paper's. This sample lists about 250,000 distinct CDR3 sequences; about 8% were detected once. The ten largest clones represent less than 4% of the sample.

The same sample was also used in a study of yellow fever vaccine responses in identical twins. That second report states: According to the authors, in identical twins the way T cells responded to vaccination appeared partly convergent and partly personalized. Focusing on identical twins, the study followed the T cell clones that responded to the vaccine, and did so with precision.

Source material: CD8+ T cells sorted from blood. The TCR was taken from a woman between 18 and 29 years old in good health.

The DNA sequence follows: TGTGCCAGCAGCCTAAACCCCGAGGAAGGTAGTTTCCCAAATGTTCTTAGCACAGATACGCAGTATTTT. Its amino acids are CASSLNPEEGSFPNVLSTDTQYF. The chain was built from TRBV4-2 and TRBJ2-3; the D gene is unclear. CDR1 LGHNA and CDR2 YNFKEQ are derived from the germline V gene. There are 23 amino acids in the CDR3, from cysteine to phenylalanine inclusive. Only the CDR3 DNA is retained, 69 bases long and in frame from the first base. V sheds 4 bases and J sheds 0 bases, leaving 35 bases between their ends.